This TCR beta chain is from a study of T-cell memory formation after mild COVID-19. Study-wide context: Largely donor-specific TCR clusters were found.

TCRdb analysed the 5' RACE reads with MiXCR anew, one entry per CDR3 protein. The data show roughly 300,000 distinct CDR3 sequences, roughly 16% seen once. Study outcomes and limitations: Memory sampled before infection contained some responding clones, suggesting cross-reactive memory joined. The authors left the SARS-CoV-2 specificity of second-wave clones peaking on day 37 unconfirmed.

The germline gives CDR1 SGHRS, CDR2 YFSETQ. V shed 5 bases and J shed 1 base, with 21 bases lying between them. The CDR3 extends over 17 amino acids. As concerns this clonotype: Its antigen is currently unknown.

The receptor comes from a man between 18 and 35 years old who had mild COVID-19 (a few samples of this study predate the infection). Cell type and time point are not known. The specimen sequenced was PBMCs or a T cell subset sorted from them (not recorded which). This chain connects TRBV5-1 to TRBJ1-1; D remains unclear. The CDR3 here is CASSRIFRGSANTEAFF. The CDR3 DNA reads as TGCGCCAGCAGTCGTATCTTCAGAGGTTCAGCGAACACTGAAGCTTTCTTT.